This T cell receptor beta chain was observed in a study of shared clonotypes between healthy human individuals. Germline V gene sequence: CDR1 SGHAT, CDR2 FQNNGV. Trimming shortened V by 1 base and J by 7 bases, and 7 bases separated the two germline ends. The CDR3 is 12 residues long. Genomic DNA of each subset was evenly split across several immunoSEQ plates. The protocol was immunoSEQ multiplex PCR, while the TCRdb copy is restricted to in-frame clones and leaves out a portion. The data show 2 million to 3 million clones, with 90% to 95% seen just once and 0.36% held by the top ten. Points from the study as a whole: Richness estimates generally favored naive over memory subsets. Non-shared clonotypes displayed generation probabilities falling below those of clonotypes present in all four donors.

Turning to this clone: Its antigen remains unidentified.

The sequence was collected from a man between 18 and 29 years old in good health. Some clones in this sample may be carry-over from other donors' samples. The chain joins TRBV11-2 to TRBJ1-1; D remains unclear. Sequenced material: naive CD4+ T cells from PBMCs. As to subset: CD45RA+ positively selected. The CDR3 here is CASSLVLVEAFF. The CDR3 coding sequence is TGTGCCAGCAGCTTAGTTTTGGTTGAAGCTTTCTTT.